A selection of T cell receptor beta chains follows, all from one sample in a study of CDR3 diversity in severe acne. In TCRdb, the PCR reads were re-called with MiXCR into one record per CDR3 protein. Of under 100,000 distinct CDR3 sequences listed, 45% to 55% were seen once; the top ten hold around 10%. Input material: blood. The receptors were gathered from a male donor in good health, serving as a control. Both conserved end residues are part of each CDR3. Fields, in order: clone size, J gene, D gene, V gene, CDR3 protein, CDR3 DNA. The D gene is left open where the match is weak. The size of a clone is reported for some rows only, either as once, few or many, or as a class for expanded clones.

>many|TRBJ2-1|NA|TRBV7-3
CASSPPSIDEQFF
TGTGCCAGCAGCCCACCCAGTATAGACGAGCAGTTCTTC
>NA|TRBJ2-3|NA|TRBV5-1
CASSLRTEGTDTQYF
TGCGCCAGCAGCTTACGGACAGAGGGCACAGATACGCAGTATTTT
>many|TRBJ2-3|NA|TRBV20-1
CSDVERNLPTDTQYF
TGCAGTGACGTAGAGCGGAACCTCCCCACAGATACGCAGTATTTT
>NA|TRBJ2-7|NA|TRBV10-3
CAISEGQGSSYEQHF
TGTGCCATCAGTGAGGGGCAGGGTAGCTCCTACGAGCAGCACTTC
>few|TRBJ2-7|TRBD1|TRBV28
CASRADRGSIYEQYF
TGTGCCAGCAGAGCGGACAGGGGGTCGATCTACGAGCAGTACTTC
>many|TRBJ1-2|NA|TRBV5-1
CASSLPVGQSLDYNYGYTF
TGCGCCAGCAGCTTGCCCGTCGGACAGTCCCTCGATTATAACTATGGCTACACCTTC
>few|TRBJ1-4|NA|TRBV24-1
CATGTPRGEKLFF
TGTGCCACCGGTACTCCCCGGGGGGAAAAACTGTTTTTT
>NA|TRBJ1-5|NA|TRBV4-2
CASSQEENSNQPQHF
TGTGCCAGCAGCCAAGAAGAGAATAGCAATCAGCCCCAGCATTTT
>few|TRBJ1-5|NA|TRBV10-3
CAIRREGNQPQHF
TGTGCCATCAGACGAGAGGGAAATCAGCCCCAGCATTTT
>NA|TRBJ2-3|NA|TRBV29-1
CSVDVARGSRGTQYF
TGCAGCGTTGATGTCGCGAGAGGTAGTAGGGGTACGCAGTATTTT
>few|TRBJ2-7|TRBD2|TRBV4-1
CASSPGASGSPSYEQYF
TGCGCCAGCAGCCCTGGGGCTAGCGGGAGCCCTTCCTACGAGCAGTACTTC
>few|TRBJ2-1|TRBD2|TRBV5-1
CASSKGLAGRLGEQFF
TGCGCCAGCAGCAAGGGACTAGCGGGAAGGTTAGGTGAGCAGTTCTTC
>NA|TRBJ2-7|NA|TRBV24-1
CAWSVRQSYEQYF
TGTGCCTGGAGTGTACGGCAGTCCTACGAGCAGTACTTC
>NA|TRBJ1-2|NA|TRBV20-1
CSASPFGGLGYGYTF
TGCAGTGCTAGCCCGTTCGGGGGTCTTGGCTATGGCTACACCTTC
>few|TRBJ1-5|TRBD1|TRBV6-5
CASSPSTGGDQPQHF
TGTGCCAGCAGTCCTTCGACAGGGGGAGATCAGCCCCAGCATTTT